Shown below are 25 T cell receptor beta chains from a single sample sequenced in a study of control samples from healthy donors and cancer patients. Profiling relied on immunoSEQ multiplex PCR, and the TCRdb table lists in-frame clones only, not all of them. In the table there are some 45,000 clones, around four fifths of which are singletons. Sequences were obtained from blood. These TCRs come from a man aged 60-69 years in good health.

This chain uses TRBV5-1 with TRBJ1-1; D unresolved. V shed 1 base and J shed 6 bases, with 16 bases lying between them. Germline values: CDR1 SGHRS, CDR2 YFSETQ. The CDR3 has 15 residues. The CDR3 reads CASSLLGFLAAEAFF. For the CDR3, the DNA is TGCGCCAGCAGCTTGCTGGGGTTCCTAGCGGCTGAAGCTTTCTTT.

The rearrangement links TRBV14 to TRBJ2-1, with 14 nucleotides matching TRBD2. Germline CDR1 is SGHDN and CDR2 is FVKESK. CDR3 size: 18 residues. V gave up 4 bases and J gave up 4 bases; unmatched junction bases: 9. As DNA, the CDR3 is TGTGCCAGCAGCCTATATGGACTAGCGGGAGGTCGATACAATGAGCAGTTCTTC. This encodes CASSLYGLAGGRYNEQFF.

This clone was seen more than once but under ten times. The gene calls are TRBV27 and TRBJ1-1; 11 nucleotides line up with TRBD1. V was pared by 6 bases and J by 8 bases, with 14 bases of the junction left unmatched. Germline V CDR1 and CDR2: MNHEY, SMNVEV (reference sequence). This CDR3 spans 16 amino acids. CDR3 sequence (DNA): TGTGCCAGCAGCCAAAACCCGGGACAGGGGGGTTCCGAAGCTTTCTTT. Its translation: CASSQNPGQGGSEAFF.

The chain has TRBV6-4 and TRBJ2-3; D is undetermined. Germline loops: CDR1 MRHNA, CDR2 SNTAGT. The CDR3 contains 14 residues. V lost 0 bases, J lost 0 bases, and 4 bases lay in between. The DNA for the CDR3 is TGTGCCAGCAGTGACTCCGCTAGCACAGATACGCAGTATTTT. Translation: CASSDSASTDTQYF.

Of note for this clone: This sample includes further DNA sequences coding for the same CDR3. The V call is TRBV5-1, the J call TRBJ1-5, with 10 bases aligning to TRBD1. There are 14 residues in the CDR3. Germline V gene data show CDR1 as SGHRS and CDR2 as YFSETQ. With V trimmed by 4 bases and J by 7 bases, 5 bases remained unmatched. The CDR3 sequence is CASSPGTGEQPQHF. As DNA, the CDR3 is TGCGCCAGCAGCCCGGGGACAGGGGAACAGCCCCAGCATTTT. Full variable domain (remainder filled in from reference TRBV5-1 and TRBJ1-5): KAGVTQTPRYLIKTRGQQVTLSCSPISGHRSVSWYQQTPGQGLQFLFEYFSETQRNKGNFPGRFSGRQFSNSRSEMNVSTLELGDSALYLCASSPGTGEQPQHFGDGTRLSIL.

This chain joins TRBV28 and TRBJ2-3, with 11 bases matching TRBD2. Germline V gene sequence: CDR1 MDHEN, CDR2 SYDVKM. J gave up 6 bases and V 5 bases, and 7 bases lay outside the gene matches. CDR3 length equals 15 residues. The CDR3 protein is CASSDSGRAGDTQYF. Written as DNA, the CDR3 is TGTGCCAGCAGTGATAGCGGGAGGGCCGGGGATACGCAGTATTTT.

The genes are TRBV18 and TRBJ2-1; 9 bases map to TRBD2. Germline trimming cut 5 bases from V and 4 bases from J; bases unmatched to any gene: 3. CDR3 length: 14 residues. Germline V gene lookup returns CDR1 KGHSH and CDR2 LQKENI. The CDR3 sequence: CASSSTSGYNEQFF. The CDR3, as DNA: TGTGCCAGCTCAAGTACTAGCGGGTACAATGAGCAGTTCTTC.

The CDR3: CASSIGRADEQFF. The DNA for the CDR3 is TGTGCCAGTAGTATCGGCAGGGCGGATGAGCAGTTCTTC. V is TRBV19 and J is TRBJ2-1, with D tentatively TRBD1 (5 bases). The CDR3 is 13 residues long. Germline loops: CDR1 LNHDA, CDR2 SQIVND (reference sequence). Trimming took 3 bases from V and 8 from J, leaving 11 bases between them.

V is TRBV27 and J is TRBJ2-1, with 10 nucleotides matching TRBD2. Germline-derived CDR1 and CDR2 are MNHEY and SMNVEV (reference sequence). V lost 5 bases and J lost 4; bases outside the gene matches: 8. This CDR3 comprises 16 residues. CDR3 residues: CASSPYGLAAYNEQFF. The CDR3, as DNA: TGTGCCAGCAGTCCCTATGGACTAGCGGCGTACAATGAGCAGTTCTTC.

V and J are TRBV6-6 and TRBJ1-5; no definite D call. Germline V CDR1 and CDR2: MNHNY, SVGAGI (reference sequence). The V end was cut by 7 bases, the J end by 1 base, with 14 bases between. This CDR3 is built from 15 residues. The chain's CDR3 is CASIPRGPSNQPQHF. The CDR3 DNA follows: TGTGCCAGCATCCCAAGAGGGCCAAGCAATCAGCCCCAGCATTTT.

The chain is built from TRBV24-1 and TRBJ2-7; 10 positions match TRBD2. CDR3 size: 15 residues. Germline lookup yields CDR1 KGHDR and CDR2 SFDVKD. V was pared by 3 bases and J by 5 bases, with 6 bases of the junction left unmatched. CDR3 in DNA: TGTGCCACCAGTGATCTAGCGGGAGAATCGAACGAGCAGTACTTC. It yields the protein CATSDLAGESNEQYF.

This clone was seen more than once but under ten times. This chain uses TRBV2 with TRBJ2-1; 7 bases match TRBD1. The V gene's germline CDR1 is SNHLY and CDR2 FYNNEI. V lost 6 bases, J lost 12 bases, and 11 bases stayed unmatched. The length of the CDR3 is 13 residues. The DNA of the CDR3 is TGTGCCAGCAGCCAAGAGGGGGCAGTTGGGCAGTTCTTC. This sequence encodes CASSQEGAVGQFF.

The genes are TRBV18 and TRBJ1-1; no reliable D call. CDR3 length equals 15 residues. CDR1 is KGHSH, CDR2 LQKENI, per germline. Deletions cut 1 base from V and 1 base from J, with 10 bases between. The CDR3 bases are TGTGCCAGCTCACCACGGGAAGCCCCGAACACTGAAGCTTTCTTT. This translates into CASSPREAPNTEAFF.

The J gene is TRBJ2-1, the V gene TRBV7-2, with D uncertain. The V gene's germline CDR1 is SGHTA and CDR2 FQGNSA. The V end lost 1 base, the J end lost 9 bases, and 7 bases lay between the germline ends. There are 12 residues in the CDR3. In DNA, the CDR3 is TGTGCCAGCAGCTTAGTCGGGCTTGAGCAGTTCTTC. Residues: CASSLVGLEQFF.

This chain connects TRBV12-3 or TRBV12-4 to TRBJ1-2; maybe TRBD1 (6 bases). The V end lost 4 bases, the J end lost 8 bases, and 14 bases lay between the germline ends. The CDR3 is made up of 13 amino acids. The CDR3 sequence is CASSYSGEGGYTF. Written as DNA, the CDR3 is TGTGCCAGCAGTTATTCAGGGGAGGGCGGCTACACCTTC.

In DNA, the CDR3 is TGTGCCAGCAGCCTCGACACTAGCGCCTACAATGAGCAGTTCTTC. Its protein is CASSLDTSAYNEQFF. The J gene is TRBJ2-1, the V gene TRBV6-1; 7 nucleotides align to TRBD2. After removal of 6 bases from V and 2 bases from J, the junction contained 7 bases not matched to a gene. CDR1 and CDR2 (germline): MNHNS, SASEGT. CDR3 size: 15 residues.

The chain is built from TRBV19 and TRBJ2-1, with 9 bases matching TRBD1. The CDR3 covers 16 residues. With V trimmed by 5 bases and J by 1 base, 6 bases remained unmatched. CDR1 is LNHDA and CDR2 is SQIVND in the germline V gene (reference sequence). The chain's CDR3 is CASSALGTGSYNEQFF. CDR3 DNA sequence: TGTGCCAGTAGTGCACTCGGGACAGGGTCCTACAATGAGCAGTTCTTC. Full variable domain (rest looked up from reference TRBV19 and TRBJ2-1): DGGITQSPKYLFRKEGQNVTLSCEQNLNHDAMYWYRQDPGQGLRLIYYSQIVNDFQKGDIAEGYSVSREKKESFPLTVTSAQKNPTAFYLCASSALGTGSYNEQFFGPGTRLTVL.

Concerning this clone: At the DNA level, this CDR3 is encoded by other sequences in the same sample as well. V is TRBV12-3 or TRBV12-4 and J is TRBJ1-1; the D is unclear. The ends were cut back, 3 bases at V and 5 bases at J, with 4 bases in the middle. This CDR3 spans 11 amino acids. The DNA for the CDR3 is TGTGCCAGCAGTTTGAGAACTGAAGCTTTCTTT. Protein: CASSLRTEAFF.

This chain joins TRBV12-3 or TRBV12-4 and TRBJ1-4, with a weak D call TRBD1 (6 bases). V lost 5 bases and J lost 8, with 12 bases in between. The CDR3 length is 13 residues. DNA of the CDR3: TGTGCCAGCAGTCGAAGCACAGGGGAAAAACTGTTTTTT. Translating gives CASSRSTGEKLFF.

The rearrangement uses TRBV5-8 and TRBJ2-5; a weak D match, TRBD1 (6 bases). V was shortened by 1 base and J by 1 base, with 11 bases between the two germline ends. This CDR3 has 15 residues. CDR1 SGHTS and CDR2 YDEGEE come from the germline V gene. The DNA of the CDR3 is TGTGCCAGCAGCTTGTTCGCAGGGGTCCAAGAGACCCAGTACTTC. Its protein is CASSLFAGVQETQYF.

The chain joins TRBV28 to TRBJ2-5, with 7 bases identical to TRBD2. The ends lost 2 bases at V and 1 base at J; junction bases unmatched: 7. The V gene's germline CDR1 is MDHEN and CDR2 SYDVKM. CDR3 length equals 16 residues. CDR3 amino acids: CASSLSSGNAQETQYF. The CDR3, as DNA: TGTGCCAGCAGTTTAAGCAGCGGGAATGCCCAAGAGACCCAGTACTTC.

This chain connects TRBV6-5 to TRBJ1-2; D is undetermined. Per germline, CDR1 MNHEY and CDR2 SVGAGI. Between the trimmed V and J ends, which lost 7 bases and 6 bases, there was a span of 15 bases. The CDR3 spans 13 residues. CDR3 sequence reads: CASTPPAGNGYTF. CDR3 DNA: TGTGCCAGCACTCCTCCCGCGGGGAATGGCTACACCTTC.

V usage is TRBV21-1 and J usage is TRBJ1-2. TRBV21-1 is a listed pseudogene. This CDR3 region has 14 residues. The CDR3 here is CASRGTRRTHGYTF. As DNA, the CDR3 is TGTGCCAGCAGGGGGACTCGGCGGACGCATGGCTACACCTTC.

This chain uses TRBV7-2 with TRBJ2-5; 7 bases agree with TRBD1. This CDR3 has 13 residues. Germline-derived CDR1 and CDR2 are SGHTA and FQGNSA. V was clipped by 5 bases and J by 4 bases; unmatched bases: 4. The DNA for the CDR3 is TGTGCCAGCAGCCACAGGACAGGAGAGACCCAGTACTTC. Amino acids: CASSHRTGETQYF.

The chain is built from TRBV11-2 and TRBJ2-1; TRBD2 aligns across 8 bases. Germline assignment: CDR1 SGHAT and CDR2 FQNNGV. With V trimmed by 5 bases and J by 0 bases, 6 bases remained unmatched. The length of the CDR3 is 16 residues. CDR3 in DNA: TGTGCCAGCAGCCCGGGGGGGGCTAGCTCCTACAATGAGCAGTTCTTC. This encodes CASSPGGASSYNEQFF. The full variable domain, rest sourced from reference TRBV11-2 and TRBJ2-1, is EAGVAQSPRYKIIEKRQSVAFWCNPISGHATLYWYQQILGQGPKLLIQFQNNGVVDDSQLPKDRFSAERLKGVDSTLKIQPAKLEDSAVYLCASSPGGASSYNEQFFGPGTRLTVL.